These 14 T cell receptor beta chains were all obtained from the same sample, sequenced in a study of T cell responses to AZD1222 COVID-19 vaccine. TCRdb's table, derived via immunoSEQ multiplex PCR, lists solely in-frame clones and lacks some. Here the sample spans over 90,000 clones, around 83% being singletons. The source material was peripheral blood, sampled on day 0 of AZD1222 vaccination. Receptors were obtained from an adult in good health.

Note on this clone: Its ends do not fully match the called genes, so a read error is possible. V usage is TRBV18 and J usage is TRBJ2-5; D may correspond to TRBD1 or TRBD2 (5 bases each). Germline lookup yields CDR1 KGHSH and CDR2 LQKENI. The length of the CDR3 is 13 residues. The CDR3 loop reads CASSRGSQETQYF. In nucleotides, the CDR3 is TGTGCCAGCTCACGGGGGTCACAAGAGACCCAATACTTC.

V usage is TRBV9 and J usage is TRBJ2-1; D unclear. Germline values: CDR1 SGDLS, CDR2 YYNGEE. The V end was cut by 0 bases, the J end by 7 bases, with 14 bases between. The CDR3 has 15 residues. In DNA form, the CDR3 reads TGTGCCAGCAGCGTAGGGCAGATCCCGGAGAATGAGCAGTTCTTC. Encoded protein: CASSVGQIPENEQFF.

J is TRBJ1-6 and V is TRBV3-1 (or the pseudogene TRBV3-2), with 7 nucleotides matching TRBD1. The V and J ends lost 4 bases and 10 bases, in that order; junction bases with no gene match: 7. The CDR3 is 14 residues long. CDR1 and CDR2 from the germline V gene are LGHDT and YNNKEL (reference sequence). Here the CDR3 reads CASSPTGFSSPLHF. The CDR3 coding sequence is TGTGCCAGCAGCCCGACAGGGTTTAGCTCACCCCTCCACTTT.

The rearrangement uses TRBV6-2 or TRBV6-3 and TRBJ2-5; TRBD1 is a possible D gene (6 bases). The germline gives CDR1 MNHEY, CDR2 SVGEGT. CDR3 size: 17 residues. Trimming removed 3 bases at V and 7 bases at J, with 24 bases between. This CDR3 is CASSYLILVSGEGTQYF. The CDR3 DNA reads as TGTGCCAGCAGTTATTTAATTTTGGTGTCAGGGGAAGGGACCCAGTACTTC.

The CDR3 sequence: CASSQVDRGGTEAFF. CDR3 nucleotide sequence: TGCGCCAGCAGCCAAGTTGACAGGGGTGGCACTGAAGCTTTCTTT. The V gene is TRBV4-1, the J gene TRBJ1-1; 8 bases match TRBD1. Germline V CDR1 and CDR2: MGHRA, YSYEKL. The CDR3 is 15 amino acids. Losses at the gene ends were 1 base for V and 4 bases for J; bases not matched to a gene: 5.

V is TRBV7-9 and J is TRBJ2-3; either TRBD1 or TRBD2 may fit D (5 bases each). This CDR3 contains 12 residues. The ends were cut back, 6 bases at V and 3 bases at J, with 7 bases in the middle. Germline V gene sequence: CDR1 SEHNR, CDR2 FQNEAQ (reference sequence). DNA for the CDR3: TGTGCCAGCAGATGGGGGACAGATACGCAGTATTTT. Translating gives CASRWGTDTQYF. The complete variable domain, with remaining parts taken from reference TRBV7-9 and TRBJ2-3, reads DTGVSQNPRHKITKRGQNVTFRCDPISEHNRLYWYRQTLGQGPEFLTYFQNEAQLEKSRLLSDRFSAERPKGSFSTLEIQRTEQGDSAMYLCASRWGTDTQYFGPGTRLTVL.

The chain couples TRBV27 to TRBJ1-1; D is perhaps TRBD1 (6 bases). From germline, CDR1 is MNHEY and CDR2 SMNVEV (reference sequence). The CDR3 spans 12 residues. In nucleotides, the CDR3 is TGTGTCTCGGGACACCCGAACACTGAAGCTTTCTTT. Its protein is CVSGHPNTEAFF.

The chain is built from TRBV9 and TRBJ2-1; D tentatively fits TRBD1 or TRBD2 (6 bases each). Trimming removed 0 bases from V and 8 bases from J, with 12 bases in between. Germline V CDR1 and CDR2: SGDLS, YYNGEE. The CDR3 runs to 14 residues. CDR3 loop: CASSVGVGGHEQFF. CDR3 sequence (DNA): TGTGCCAGCAGCGTAGGGGTCGGGGGCCATGAGCAGTTCTTC.

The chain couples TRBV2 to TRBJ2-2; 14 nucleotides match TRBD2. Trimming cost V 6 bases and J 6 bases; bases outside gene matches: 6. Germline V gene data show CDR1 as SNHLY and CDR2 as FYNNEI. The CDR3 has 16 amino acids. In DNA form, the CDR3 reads TGTGCCAGCAGCGGGACTAGCGGGAGAACAGCCGGGGAGCTGTTTTTT. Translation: CASSGTSGRTAGELFF.

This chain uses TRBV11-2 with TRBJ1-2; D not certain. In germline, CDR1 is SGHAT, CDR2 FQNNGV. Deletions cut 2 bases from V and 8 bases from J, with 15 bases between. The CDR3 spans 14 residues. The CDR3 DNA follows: TGTGCCAGCAGCTTATCCCGCGGGGTAGAGGGCTACACCTTC. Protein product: CASSLSRGVEGYTF. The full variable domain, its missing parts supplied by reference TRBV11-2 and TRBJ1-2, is EAGVAQSPRYKIIEKRQSVAFWCNPISGHATLYWYQQILGQGPKLLIQFQNNGVVDDSQLPKDRFSAERLKGVDSTLKIQPAKLEDSAVYLCASSLSRGVEGYTFGSGTRLTVV.

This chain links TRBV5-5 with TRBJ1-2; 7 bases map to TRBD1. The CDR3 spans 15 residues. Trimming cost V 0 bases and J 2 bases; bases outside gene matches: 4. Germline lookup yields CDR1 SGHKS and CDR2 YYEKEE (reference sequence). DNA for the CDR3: TGTGCCAGCAGCTTGGGGGCGGACAGGAACTATGGCTACACCTTC. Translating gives CASSLGADRNYGYTF.

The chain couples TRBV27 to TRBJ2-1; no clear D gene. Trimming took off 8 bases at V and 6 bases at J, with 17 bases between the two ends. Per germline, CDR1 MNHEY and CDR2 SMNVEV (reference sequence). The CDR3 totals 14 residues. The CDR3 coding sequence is TGTGCCAGCTTCCCCGCAGGCCGCCTCAATGAGCAGTTCTTC. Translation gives CASFPAGRLNEQFF.

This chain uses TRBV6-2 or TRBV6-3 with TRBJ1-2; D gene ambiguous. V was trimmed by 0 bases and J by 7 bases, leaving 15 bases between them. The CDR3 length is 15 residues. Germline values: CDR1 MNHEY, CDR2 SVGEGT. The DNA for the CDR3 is TGTGCCAGCAGTTACTCGGGCGGCACCCCGGGTGGCTACACCTTC. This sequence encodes CASSYSGGTPGGYTF.

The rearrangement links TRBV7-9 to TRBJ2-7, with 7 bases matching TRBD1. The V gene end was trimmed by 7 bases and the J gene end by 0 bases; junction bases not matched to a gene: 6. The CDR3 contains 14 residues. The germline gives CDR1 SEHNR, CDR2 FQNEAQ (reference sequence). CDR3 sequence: CASTNDRASYEQYF. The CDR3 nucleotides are TGTGCCAGCACTAACGACAGGGCCTCCTACGAGCAGTACTTC.